These T cell receptor beta chains were read from a single sample in a study of T cell responses to AZD1222 COVID-19 vaccine. Clones were sequenced by immunoSEQ multiplex PCR, and TCRdb holds only the in-frame ones, with some missing. The table includes about 150,000 clones, approximately 89% detected once. Sample: peripheral blood, taken on day 0 of AZD1222 vaccination. The receptors were gathered from an adult in good health. The conserved cysteine and the conserved F or W are not part of the CDR3 here. The D gene is left open where the match is weak.

v_gene	j_gene	d_gene	CDR3aa
TRBV30	TRBJ1-4	.	AWSVWGPEGEKLF
TRBV7-9	TRBJ1-1	TRBD1	ASGLTGGNTEAF
TRBV10-3	TRBJ1-2	.	AISGTVDGYT
TRBV10-3	TRBJ1-1	TRBD1	AISEDRGLNTEAF
TRBV19	TRBJ1-4	.	ASRNPGMANEKLF
TRBV30	TRBJ1-1	.	AWRWEGRTEAF
TRBV19	TRBJ1-2	TRBD1	ASSPGQGGYGYT
TRBV7-9	TRBJ1-4	.	ASTGANEKLF
TRBV28	TRBJ1-2	TRBD1	ASSRQGAIILYGYT
TRBV7-9	TRBJ1-1	TRBD1	ASSLDGTGVSEAF
TRBV15	TRBJ1-5	.	ATSGSLNQPQH